A single sample is the source of the 25 T cell receptor beta chains below, sequenced in a study of T cell clonality in common variable immunodeficiency (dated by TCRdb to between 2015 and 2016). Library preparation employed the immunoSEQ multiplex PCR assay. What TCRdb holds here is the immuneACCESS table cut down to in-frame rearrangements. Part of the clones is not present; checked against another copy, under half of the missing clones reflect an unresolved V gene, and the others are unexplained. The table notes over 30,000 clones here, none of them singletons. The top ten clonotypes cover around 4% of the sample. The source material was peripheral blood mononuclear cells. The receptor source for this set is a person aged 18 to 70 in good health.

Many counts were recorded for this clone. The read halts 3 residues ahead of the CDR3 end, with the missing end drawn from the germline J gene. The chain has TRBV5-1 and TRBJ1-1; a weak D match, TRBD1 (5 bases). V was trimmed by 4 bases and J by 2 bases, leaving 12 bases between them. The CDR3 is 14 residues long. Germline CDR1 reads SGHRS; CDR2 reads YFSETQ. The CDR3 bases that were read are TGCGCCAGCAGCCAGGACACCGACAACACTGAA. It encodes CASSQDTDNTE. The entire CDR3 sequence reads CASSQDTDNTEAFF.

This clone was observed a few times. A much larger clone is a single base away; this may be a read error. Read coverage stops 3 residues before the CDR3 terminus; the germline J gene supplies the remainder. The rearrangement uses TRBV7-2 and TRBJ2-3, with D maybe TRBD1 (7 bases). The CDR3 covers 14 residues. Germline CDR1 reads SGHTA; CDR2 reads FQGNSA. The sequenced part of the CDR3 DNA is TGTGCCAGCAGCCAGGGACAGCGACTAGAGACG. Protein: CASSQGQRLET. The whole CDR3 protein reads CASSQGQRLETQYF.

At least ten counts were recorded for this clone. The sequence runs out 3 residues before the end of the CDR3; the remainder is reconstructed from the germline J gene. The rearrangement links TRBV7-3 to TRBJ1-3, with D tentatively TRBD1 (5 bases). V was trimmed by 3 bases and J by 0 bases, leaving 6 bases between them. Germline-derived CDR1 and CDR2 are SGHTA and FQGTGA. This CDR3 has 14 amino acids. CDR3 residues: CASSLGGSGNTIYF. Partial CDR3 DNA: TGTGCCAGCAGCTTGGGGGGCTCTGGAAACACC. The whole variable domain, remainder taken from reference TRBV7-3 and TRBJ1-3, is GAGVSQTPSNKVTEKGKYVELRCDPISGHTALYWYRQSLGQGPEFLIYFQGTGAADDSGLPNDRFFAVRPEGSVSTLKIQRTERGDSAVYLCASSLGGSGNTIYFGEGSWLTVV.

This clone has ten or more counts. CDR3: CASSAGYGGIATGELFF. The CDR3 DNA, read in part, is TGTGCCAGCAGCGCTGGGTACGGGGGAATAGCCACCGGGGAG. The chain has TRBV9 and TRBJ2-2; TRBD2 is a possible D gene (6 bases). The missing CDR3 end, 3 residues past where the read stops, is filled in from the germline J gene. The V end was cut by 3 bases, the J end by 4 bases, with 19 bases between. This CDR3 contains 17 residues. The germline gives CDR1 SGDLS, CDR2 YYNGEE.

There are a few counts of this clone. The read gets to within 3 residues of the CDR3 end, and the germline J gene fills in the rest. The rearrangement joins TRBV7-9 to TRBJ2-4, with D possibly TRBD2 on 5 matching bases. Germline V gene sequence: CDR1 SEHNR, CDR2 FQNEAQ (reference sequence). This CDR3 has 15 residues. The sequenced CDR3 bases are TGTGCCAGCAGCTCGAGGTCGGGATTTGACTATGGT. Translation gives CASSSRSGFDYG. The whole CDR3 region reads CASSSRSGFDYGQYF.

CDR3: CATKRGGQLSSYDYTF. The part of the CDR3 DNA that was read is TGTGCCACCAAGAGAGGGGGACAGCTGAGCTCCTACGAC. V gene TRBV19 combines with J gene TRBJ1-2, with 7 bases fitting TRBD1. From the germline J gene comes the end of the CDR3, since the read stops 3 residues before it. Germline CDR1 LNHDA, CDR2 SQIVND (reference sequence). The CDR3 spans 16 residues.

Many counts were recorded for this clone. The read gets to within 3 residues of the CDR3 end, and the germline J gene fills in the rest. This sequence joins TRBV19 and TRBJ1-2; TRBD1 might be the D (5 bases). V was pared by 2 bases and J by 6 bases, with 22 bases between. Per the germline V gene, CDR1 is LNHDA and CDR2 is SQIVND (reference sequence). The CDR3 runs to 17 residues. CDR3 region: CASSISGRVVYRNGYTF. CDR3 DNA (partial): TGTGCCAGTAGTATATCCGGCAGGGTTGTATACCGAAATGGC.

Sample share makes this clone large (0.1 to 1%). The CDR3 is cut off 3 residues early in the read; its end comes from the germline J gene. The V and J genes are TRBV7-9 and TRBJ2-4; a weak D match, TRBD2 (6 bases). This CDR3 is built from 13 residues. Trimming shortened V by 4 bases and J by 8 bases, and 12 bases separated the two germline ends. Germline values: CDR1 SEHNR, CDR2 FQNEAQ (reference sequence). Partial CDR3 DNA: TGTGCCAGCAGCTCGGGGGTAAATCACATT. It translates to CASSSGVNHI. The full CDR3 protein is CASSSGVNHIQYF. Combining the CDR3 with reference TRBV7-9 and TRBJ2-4 gives the whole variable domain DTGVSQNPRHKITKRGQNVTFRCDPISEHNRLYWYRQTLGQGPEFLTYFQNEAQLEKSRLLSDRFSAERPKGSFSTLEIQRTEQGDSAMYLCASSSGVNHIQYFGAGTRLSVL.

Many counts were recorded for this clone. The read gets to within 3 residues of the CDR3 end, and the germline J gene fills in the rest. This sequence joins TRBV7-9 and TRBJ1-1; 8 nucleotides align to TRBD1. Germline CDR1 is SEHNR and CDR2 is FQNEAQ (reference sequence). This CDR3 comprises 15 residues. J was trimmed by 3 bases and V by 5 bases; bases with no gene match: 8. The CDR3 bases that were read are TGTGCCAGCAGCCCCCAGGGGGCGGTTTACACTGAA. It translates to CASSPQGAVYTE. The whole CDR3 sequence is CASSPQGAVYTEAFF.

As regards this clone: The read stops 3 residues short of the end of the CDR3; the missing end is completed from the germline J gene. The rearrangement joins TRBV18 to TRBJ1-2; D call uncertain. Germline CDR1 is KGHSH and CDR2 is LQKENI. The CDR3 is 16 amino acids. The DNA read from the CDR3 is TGTGCCAGCTCGTCAGGCTTAGTGACTAGAGTAGATGAC. Encoded protein: CASSSGLVTRVDD. The full CDR3 reads CASSSGLVTRVDDYTF.

This clone was observed many times. Read sequence stops 3 residues before the CDR3 end, and the germline J gene provides the missing end. This sequence joins TRBV19 and TRBJ2-1, with 7 bases fitting TRBD2. V was pared by 1 base and J by 7 bases, with 4 bases of the junction left unmatched. There are 14 residues in the CDR3. The V gene's germline CDR1 is LNHDA and CDR2 SQIVND (reference sequence). The CDR3 DNA, read in part, is TGTGCCAGTAGTATAGGGGTACTAGCGAATGAG. The encoded protein is CASSIGVLANE. The full CDR3 reads CASSIGVLANEQFF.

This clone was detected many times. The read comes to an end 3 residues before the CDR3 does, leaving the germline J gene to fill in the end. The V and J genes are TRBV20-1 and TRBJ2-7; 10 bases match TRBD2. After removal of 5 bases from V and 2 bases from J, the junction contained 6 bases not matched to a gene. CDR3 length equals 14 residues. Germline loops: CDR1 DFQATT, CDR2 SNEGSKA (reference sequence). The CDR3 DNA, read in part, is TGCAGTGCTTATGAGCGGGGGGGAACCTACGAG. It codes for CSAYERGGTYE. The full-length CDR3 reads as CSAYERGGTYEQYF.

Only a few counts were recorded for this clone. The read ends 3 residues shy of where the CDR3 ends; the end is completed using the germline J gene. The sample holds other DNA sequences that translate to the same CDR3. This chain joins TRBV19 and TRBJ1-3, with D hard to call. Germline assignment: CDR1 LNHDA and CDR2 SQIVND (reference sequence). Trimming shortened V by 9 bases and J by 0 bases, and 18 bases separated the two germline ends. The CDR3 length is 16 residues. The DNA read from the CDR3 is TGTGCCAGCACCGGACTCCGATTGAGCTCTGGAAACACC. Encoded protein: CASTGLRLSSGNT. The CDR3, in full, reads CASTGLRLSSGNTIYF.

This clone was observed at least ten times. The CDR3 extends 3 residues past the end of the read, so its final part is completed from the germline J gene. The J gene is TRBJ2-7, the V gene TRBV7-2; 7 positions match TRBD2. Germline CDR1 reads SGHTA; CDR2 reads FQGNSA. The CDR3 totals 15 residues. Unmatched junction bases numbered 8, after V lost 5 bases and J lost 1 base. The part of the CDR3 DNA that was read is TGTGCCAGCAGCCCCGCCGGGACTATATCCTACGAG. It specifies CASSPAGTISYE. The whole CDR3 sequence reads CASSPAGTISYEQYF. The full variable domain, completed using reference TRBV7-2 and TRBJ2-7, is GAGVSQSPSNKVTEKGKDVELRCDPISGHTALYWYRQSLGQGLEFLIYFQGNSAPDKSGLPSDRFSAERTGGSVSTLTIQRTQQEDSAVYLCASSPAGTISYEQYFGPGTRLTVT.

This clone was seen ten or more times. The read gets to within 3 residues of the CDR3 end, and the germline J gene fills in the rest. The chain employs TRBV12-3 or TRBV12-4 and TRBJ2-7, with a possible D match to TRBD1 (5 bases). The ends were cut back, 3 bases at V and 2 bases at J, with 8 bases in the middle. The CDR3 extends over 13 amino acids. The CDR3 bases that were read are TGTGCCAGCAGTTTTGGGGCAACCTACGAG. As protein: CASSFGATYE. The complete CDR3 reads CASSFGATYEQYF.

Many counts were recorded for this clone. The CDR3 extends 3 residues past the end of the read, so its final part is completed from the germline J gene. This sequence joins TRBV4-2 and TRBJ2-7, with D perhaps matching TRBD1 or TRBD2 (5 bases each). The V end lost 0 bases, the J end lost 3 bases, and 12 bases lay between the germline ends. This CDR3 has 15 amino acids. Germline V gene sequence: CDR1 LGHNA, CDR2 YNFKEQ. CDR3 amino acids: CASSQERVRGYEQYF. CDR3 DNA, as far as it was read: TGTGCCAGCAGCCAAGAGAGGGTGAGGGGCTACGAG.

This clone was detected many times. A much more abundant neighbour one base away suggests this may be a read error. The sequenced fragment ends 3 residues before the CDR3 boundary, so the rest is inferred from the germline J gene. The rearrangement joins TRBV20-1 to TRBJ2-3, with 11 positions matching TRBD1. Germline V gene lookup returns CDR1 DFQATT and CDR2 SNEGSKA (reference sequence). This CDR3 spans 16 amino acids. CDR3 bases read: TGCAGTGCTAGAGACCGGGACAGGGGGGGGCAAGAGACG. Translating it yields CSARDRDRGGQET. The entire CDR3 reads CSARDRDRGGQETQYF.

This clone has just a few counts. Read sequence stops 3 residues before the CDR3 end, and the germline J gene provides the missing end. J is TRBJ1-2 and V is TRBV19; D possibly corresponds to TRBD1 (6 bases). Per the germline V gene, CDR1 is LNHDA and CDR2 is SQIVND (reference sequence). This CDR3 spans 14 amino acids. The DNA read from the CDR3 is TGTGCCAGCGGGGGGGCAGGCCATGGGGACGAC. Amino acid sequence: CASGGAGHGDD. The full CDR3 protein reads CASGGAGHGDDYTF. Full variable domain (outside the CDR3, taken from reference TRBV19 and TRBJ1-2): DGGITQSPKYLFRKEGQNVTLSCEQNLNHDAMYWYRQDPGQGLRLIYYSQIVNDFQKGDIAEGYSVSREKKESFPLTVTSAQKNPTAFYLCASGGAGHGDDYTFGSGTRLTVV.

This clone has at least ten counts. The read ends 3 residues early relative to the CDR3; the germline J gene fills the gap. V usage is TRBV18 and J usage is TRBJ1-1, with no clear D. The CDR3 totals 13 residues. Trimming took 3 bases from V and 3 from J, leaving 8 bases between them. CDR1 is KGHSH, CDR2 LQKENI, per germline. CDR3 bases read: TGTGCCAGCTCACCCCAAGAGGACACTGAA. It codes for CASSPQEDTE. The whole CDR3 sequence is CASSPQEDTEAFF. Full variable domain (remainder filled in from reference TRBV18 and TRBJ1-1): NAGVMQNPRHLVRRRGQEARLRCSPMKGHSHVYWYRQLPEEGLKFMVYLQKENIIDESGMPKERFSAEFPKEGPSILRIQQVVRGDSAAYFCASSPQEDTEAFFGQGTRLTVV.

This clone was detected many times. The sequenced fragment ends 3 residues before the CDR3 boundary, so the rest is inferred from the germline J gene. The chain links TRBV6-2 or TRBV6-3 to TRBJ1-6, with 8 bases identical to TRBD1. The CDR3 totals 13 residues. J was trimmed by 10 bases and V by 6 bases; bases with no gene match: 5. The germline gives CDR1 MNHEY, CDR2 SVGEGT. CDR3: CASRRTGSSPLHF. The DNA read from the CDR3 is TGTGCCAGCAGACGGACAGGGAGCTCACCC.

This clone appeared a few times. Sequencing ends 3 residues short of the CDR3 end; the germline J gene provides the rest. Other DNA sequences in this sample translate to the same CDR3. This chain connects TRBV7-9 to TRBJ1-1, with D unclear. Germline values: CDR1 SEHNR, CDR2 FQNEAQ (reference sequence). This CDR3 region has 14 residues. CDR3 sequence reads: CASSLALDEETAFF. The covered CDR3 bases are TGTGCCAGCAGCTTAGCGCTAGATGAAGAGACC.

This clone was seen at least ten times. Read coverage stops 3 residues before the CDR3 terminus; the germline J gene supplies the remainder. The rearrangement uses TRBV15 and TRBJ2-1; the D is unclear. Trimming took off 1 base at V and 9 bases at J, with 13 bases between the two ends. Germline lookup yields CDR1 LNHNV and CDR2 YYDKDF (reference sequence). This CDR3 has 14 amino acids. The CDR3 protein is CATSRVVEQSEQFF. The sequenced part of the CDR3 DNA is TGTGCCACCAGCAGAGTAGTCGAACAGAGTGAG.

The table lists this clone with many counts. The read terminates 3 residues before the CDR3 end, so the remaining end is supplied by the germline J gene. This chain uses TRBV18 with TRBJ2-1; perhaps TRBD2 as D (5 bases). The CDR3 sequence is 16 residues long. Looked up from germline, CDR1 is KGHSH and CDR2 is LQKENI. The ends were cut back, 2 bases at V and 2 bases at J, with 13 bases in the middle. The sequenced CDR3 bases are TGTGCCAGCTCACCAGACCTCCCGGGGACCTACAATGAG. It is translated as CASSPDLPGTYNE. The entire CDR3 protein reads CASSPDLPGTYNEQFF.

The sample holds many counts of this clone. The read stops 3 residues short of the end of the CDR3; the missing end is completed from the germline J gene. This chain joins TRBV20-1 and TRBJ1-4; 7 bases are a match to TRBD1. CDR1 DFQATT and CDR2 SNEGSKA come from the germline V gene (reference sequence). V lost 3 bases and J lost 3; bases outside the gene matches: 7. The CDR3 runs 15 residues. CDR3 DNA, as far as it was read: TGCAGTGCTAGCCCTGACAGGGCTTCTAATGAAAAA. This gives the protein CSASPDRASNEK. The complete CDR3 reads CSASPDRASNEKLFF.

This clone has a count of ten or more. Read coverage stops 3 residues before the CDR3 terminus; the germline J gene supplies the remainder. The V gene is TRBV18, the J gene TRBJ2-3; TRBD2 matches 15 bases. Looked up from germline, CDR1 is KGHSH and CDR2 is LQKENI. The V gene end was trimmed by 2 bases and the J gene end by 6 bases; junction bases not matched to a gene: 0. There are 15 residues in the CDR3. Incomplete CDR3 DNA: TGTGCCAGCTCACCAGGACTAGCGGGAGGGGATACG. Its protein product is CASSPGLAGGDT. The complete CDR3 protein is CASSPGLAGGDTQYF.